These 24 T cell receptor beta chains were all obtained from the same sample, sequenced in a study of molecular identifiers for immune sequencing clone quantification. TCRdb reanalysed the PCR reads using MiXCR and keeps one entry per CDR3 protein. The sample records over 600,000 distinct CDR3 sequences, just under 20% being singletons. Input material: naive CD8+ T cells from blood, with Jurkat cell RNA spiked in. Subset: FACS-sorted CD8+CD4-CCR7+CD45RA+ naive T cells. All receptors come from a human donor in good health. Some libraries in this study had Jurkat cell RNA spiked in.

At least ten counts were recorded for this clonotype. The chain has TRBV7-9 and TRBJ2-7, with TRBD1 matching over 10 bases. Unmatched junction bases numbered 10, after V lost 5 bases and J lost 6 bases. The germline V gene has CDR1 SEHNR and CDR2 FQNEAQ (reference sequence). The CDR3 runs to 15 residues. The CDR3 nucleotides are TGTGCCAGCAGCCCTCGGACAGGGGGAGTAGCCGAGCAGTACTTC. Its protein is CASSPRTGGVAEQYF.

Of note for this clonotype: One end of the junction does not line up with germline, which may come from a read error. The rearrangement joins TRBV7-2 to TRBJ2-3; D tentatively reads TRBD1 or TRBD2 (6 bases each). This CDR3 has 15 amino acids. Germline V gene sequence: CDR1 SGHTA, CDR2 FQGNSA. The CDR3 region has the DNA TGTGCCAGCAGCTTAGGGGGGGTGCGGACAGATGCGCAGTATTTT. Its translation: CASSLGGVRTDAQYF.

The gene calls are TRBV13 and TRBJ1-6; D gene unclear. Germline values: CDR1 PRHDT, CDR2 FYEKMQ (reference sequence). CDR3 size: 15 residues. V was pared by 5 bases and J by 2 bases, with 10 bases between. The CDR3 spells CASSLGGAYNSPLHF. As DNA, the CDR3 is TGTGCCAGCAGCCTCGGTGGGGCCTATAATTCACCCCTCCACTTT.

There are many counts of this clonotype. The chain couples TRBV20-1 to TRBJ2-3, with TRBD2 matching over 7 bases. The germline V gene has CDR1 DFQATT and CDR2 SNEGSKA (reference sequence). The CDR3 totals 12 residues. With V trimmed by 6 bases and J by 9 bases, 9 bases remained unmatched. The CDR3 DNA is TGCAGTGCCCCGCCCGGACTAGGAACGCAGTATTTT. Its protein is CSAPPGLGTQYF.

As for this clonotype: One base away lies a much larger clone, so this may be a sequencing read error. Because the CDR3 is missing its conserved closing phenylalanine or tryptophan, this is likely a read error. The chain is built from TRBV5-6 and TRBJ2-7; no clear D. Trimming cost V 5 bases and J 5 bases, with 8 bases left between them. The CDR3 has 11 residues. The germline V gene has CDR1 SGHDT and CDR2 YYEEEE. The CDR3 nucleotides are TGTGCCAGCAGTATCAGAAACGAGCAGTACCTC. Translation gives CASSIRNEQYL.

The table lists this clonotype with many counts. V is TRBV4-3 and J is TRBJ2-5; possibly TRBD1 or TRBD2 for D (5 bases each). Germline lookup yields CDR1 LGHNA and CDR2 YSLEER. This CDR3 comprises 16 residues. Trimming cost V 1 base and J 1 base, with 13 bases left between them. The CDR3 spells CASSQAFTGTQETQYF. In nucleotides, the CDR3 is TGCGCCAGCAGCCAAGCTTTTACGGGGACCCAAGAGACCCAGTACTTC.

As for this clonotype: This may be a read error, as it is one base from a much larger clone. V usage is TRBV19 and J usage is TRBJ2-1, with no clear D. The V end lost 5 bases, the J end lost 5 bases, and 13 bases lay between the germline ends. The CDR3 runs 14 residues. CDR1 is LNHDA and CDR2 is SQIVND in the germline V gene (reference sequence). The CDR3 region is CASSFLRSHNEQFF. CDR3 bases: TGTGCCAGTAGTTTCCTTCGCAGCCACAATGAGCAGTTCTTC.

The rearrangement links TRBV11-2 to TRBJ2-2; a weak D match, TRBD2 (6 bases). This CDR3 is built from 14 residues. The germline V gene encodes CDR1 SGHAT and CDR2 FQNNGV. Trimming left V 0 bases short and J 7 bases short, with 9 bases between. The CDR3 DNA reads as TGTGCCAGCAGCTTAGATGTGGGGGGCGGGGAGCTGTTTTTT. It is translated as CASSLDVGGGELFF. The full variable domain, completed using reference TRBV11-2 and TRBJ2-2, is EAGVAQSPRYKIIEKRQSVAFWCNPISGHATLYWYQQILGQGPKLLIQFQNNGVVDDSQLPKDRFSAERLKGVDSTLKIQPAKLEDSAVYLCASSLDVGGGELFFGEGSRLTVL.

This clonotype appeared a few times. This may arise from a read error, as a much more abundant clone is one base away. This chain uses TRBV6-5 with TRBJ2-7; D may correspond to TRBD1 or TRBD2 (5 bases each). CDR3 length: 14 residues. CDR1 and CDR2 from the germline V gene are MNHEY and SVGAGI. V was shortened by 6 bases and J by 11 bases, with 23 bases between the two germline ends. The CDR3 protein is CASSPSAGTQLEYF. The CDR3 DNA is TGTGCCAGCAGCCCTTCGGCAGGGACGCAGTTGGAGTACTTC.

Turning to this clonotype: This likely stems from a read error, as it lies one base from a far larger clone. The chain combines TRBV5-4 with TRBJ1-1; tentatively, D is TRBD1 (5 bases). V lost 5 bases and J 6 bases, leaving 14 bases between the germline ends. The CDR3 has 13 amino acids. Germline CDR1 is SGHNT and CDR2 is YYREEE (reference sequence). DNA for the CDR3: TGTGCCAGCAGTCCCGGGGGGTTCGCTGAAGCTTTCTTT. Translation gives CASSPGGFAEAFF.

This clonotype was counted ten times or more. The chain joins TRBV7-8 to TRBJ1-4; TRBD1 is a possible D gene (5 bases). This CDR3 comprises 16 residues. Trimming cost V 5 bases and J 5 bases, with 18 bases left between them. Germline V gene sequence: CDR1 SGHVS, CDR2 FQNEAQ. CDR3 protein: CASSPDERGLNEKLFF. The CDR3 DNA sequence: TGTGCCAGCAGCCCGGACGAGAGGGGACTGAATGAAAAACTGTTTTTT.

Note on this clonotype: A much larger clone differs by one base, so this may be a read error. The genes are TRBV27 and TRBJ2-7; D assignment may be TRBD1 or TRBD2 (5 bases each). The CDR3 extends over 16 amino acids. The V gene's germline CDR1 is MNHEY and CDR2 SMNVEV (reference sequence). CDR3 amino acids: CAGSLTPGTVSDEQYF. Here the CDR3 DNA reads TGTGCCGGCAGCCTAACCCCGGGGACCGTCAGTGACGAGCAGTACTTC.

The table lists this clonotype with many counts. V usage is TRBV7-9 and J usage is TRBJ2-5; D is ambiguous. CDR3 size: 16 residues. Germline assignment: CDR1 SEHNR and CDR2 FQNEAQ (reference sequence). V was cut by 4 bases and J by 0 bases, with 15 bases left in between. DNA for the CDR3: TGTGCCAGCAGCTCCAACCTGGGAATCCACCAAGAGACCCAGTACTTC. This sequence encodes CASSSNLGIHQETQYF. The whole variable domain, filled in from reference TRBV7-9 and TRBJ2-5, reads DTGVSQNPRHKITKRGQNVTFRCDPISEHNRLYWYRQTLGQGPEFLTYFQNEAQLEKSRLLSDRFSAERPKGSFSTLEIQRTEQGDSAMYLCASSSNLGIHQETQYFGPGTRLLVL.

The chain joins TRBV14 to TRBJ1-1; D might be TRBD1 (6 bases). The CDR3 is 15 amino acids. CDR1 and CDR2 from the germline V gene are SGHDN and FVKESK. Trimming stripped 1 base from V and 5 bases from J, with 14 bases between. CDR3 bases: TGTGCCAGCAGCCAAGCCGGGGGCGCGGATACTGAAGCTTTCTTT. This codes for CASSQAGGADTEAFF.

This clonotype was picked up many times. The CDR3: CASSLDVTDTQYF. As DNA, the CDR3 is TGTGCCAGCAGCTTGGACGTCACAGATACGCAGTATTTT. The rearrangement links TRBV5-5 to TRBJ2-3; no reliable D call. V was shortened by 0 bases and J by 2 bases, with 4 bases between the two germline ends. CDR3 length: 13 amino acids. CDR1 is SGHKS, CDR2 YYEKEE, per germline (reference sequence).

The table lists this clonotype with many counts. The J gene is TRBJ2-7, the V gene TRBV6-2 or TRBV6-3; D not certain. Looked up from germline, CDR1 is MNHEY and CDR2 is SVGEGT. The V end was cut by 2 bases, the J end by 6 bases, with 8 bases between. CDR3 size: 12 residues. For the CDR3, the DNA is TGTGCCAGCAGTTACCCAAGGCGCGAGCAGTACTTC. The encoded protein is CASSYPRREQYF.

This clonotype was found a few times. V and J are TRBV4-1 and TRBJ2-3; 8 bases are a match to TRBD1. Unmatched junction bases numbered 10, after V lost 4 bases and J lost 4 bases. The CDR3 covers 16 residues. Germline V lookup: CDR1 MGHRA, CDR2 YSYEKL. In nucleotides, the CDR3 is TGCGCCAGCAGCCCTGTCCATGGACAGGGCCCAGATACGCAGTATTTT. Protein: CASSPVHGQGPDTQYF.

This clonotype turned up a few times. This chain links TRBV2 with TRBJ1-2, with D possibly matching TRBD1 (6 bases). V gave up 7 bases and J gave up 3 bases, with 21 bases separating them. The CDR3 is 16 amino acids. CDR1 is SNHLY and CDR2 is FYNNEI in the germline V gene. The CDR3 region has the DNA TGTGCCAGCATCACGTTACTGGACAGAGTAGACTATGGCTACACCTTC. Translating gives CASITLLDRVDYGYTF.

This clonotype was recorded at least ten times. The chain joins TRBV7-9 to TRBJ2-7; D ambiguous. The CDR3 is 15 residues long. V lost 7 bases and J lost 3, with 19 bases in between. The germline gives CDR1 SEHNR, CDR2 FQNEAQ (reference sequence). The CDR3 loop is CASTPTIEADYEQYF. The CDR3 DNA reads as TGTGCCAGCACTCCCACGATCGAGGCCGACTACGAGCAGTACTTC.

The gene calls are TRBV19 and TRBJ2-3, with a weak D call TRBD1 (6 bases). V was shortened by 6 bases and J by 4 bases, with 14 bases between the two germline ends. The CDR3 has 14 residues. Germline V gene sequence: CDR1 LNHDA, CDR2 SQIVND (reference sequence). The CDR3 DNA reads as TGTGCCAGTAGGATAACAGGGTTCGCAGATACGCAGTATTTT. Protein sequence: CASRITGFADTQYF.

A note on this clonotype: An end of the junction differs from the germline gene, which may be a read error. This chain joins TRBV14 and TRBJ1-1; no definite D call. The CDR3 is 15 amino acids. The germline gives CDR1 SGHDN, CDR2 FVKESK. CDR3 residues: CASSPPPPAYTGAFF. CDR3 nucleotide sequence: TGTGCCAGCAGCCCCCCCCCCCCAGCCTACACTGGAGCTTTCTTT. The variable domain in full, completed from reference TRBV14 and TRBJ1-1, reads EAGVTQFPSHSVIEKGQTVTLRCDPISGHDNLYWYRRVMGKEIKFLLHFVKESKQDESGMPNNRFLAERTGGTYSTLKVQPAELEDSGVYFCASSPPPPAYTGAFFGQGTRLTVV.

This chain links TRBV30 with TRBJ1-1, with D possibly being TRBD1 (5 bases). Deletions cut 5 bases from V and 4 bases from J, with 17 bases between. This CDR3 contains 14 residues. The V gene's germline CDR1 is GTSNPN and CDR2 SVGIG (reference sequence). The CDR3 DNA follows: TGTGCCTGGCGCCTGGGGGGAGGTGGCACTGAAGCTTTCTTT. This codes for CAWRLGGGGTEAFF.

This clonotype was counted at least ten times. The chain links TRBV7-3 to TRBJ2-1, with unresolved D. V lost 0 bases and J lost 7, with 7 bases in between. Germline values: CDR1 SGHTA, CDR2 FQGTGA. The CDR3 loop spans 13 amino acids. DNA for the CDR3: TGTGCCAGCAGCTTAACAAAAGGAAATGAGCAGTTCTTC. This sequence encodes CASSLTKGNEQFF.

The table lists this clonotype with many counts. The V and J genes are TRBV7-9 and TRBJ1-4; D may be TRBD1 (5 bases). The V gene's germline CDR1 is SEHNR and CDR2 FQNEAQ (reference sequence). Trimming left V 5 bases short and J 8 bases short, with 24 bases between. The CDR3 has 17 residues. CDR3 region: CASSPREFSGTVEKLFF. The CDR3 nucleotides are TGTGCCAGCAGCCCGAGAGAATTTTCAGGGACGGTCGAAAAACTGTTTTTT.